This TCR beta chain appears in the sequencing data of a study of blood T cell repertoires in COVID-19. Study overall: Sample material is recorded as cDNA or gDNA derived from T cells, B-cell-depleted T cells, or PBMCs.

This CDR3 has 16 residues. The J segment lost 4 bases and the V segment lost 3 bases, leaving 7 bases of the junction unmatched. Germline lookup yields CDR1 SGHTA and CDR2 FQGTGA. Under the authors' procedure: Counts of nucleated cells, estimated from reference gene primer amplification, were obtained. The method was immunoSEQ multiplex PCR; TCRdb's version includes in-frame clones alone and lacks a portion of them. The V and J calls and the clone size are those of that table, but D and trimming were determined from the DNA. Of 110,000 or so clones listed, about 85% were seen once; the top ten hold about 12%.

This receptor was identified in a human donor in a cohort sampled during active COVID-19. This chain joins TRBV7-3 and TRBJ2-3; 10 positions agree with TRBD2. The sequencing sample was made of peripheral blood. The CDR3 loop is CASSLGSGGAADTQYF. In DNA form, the CDR3 reads TGTGCCAGCAGCTTGGGGAGCGGGGGGGCCGCAGATACGCAGTATTTT.